Listed here is a single T cell receptor beta chain. TCRdb keeps only in-frame clones here, not all; method: immunoSEQ multiplex PCR. The table shows about 84,000 clones, with approximately 84% occurring only once. The data are from a study of OX40 agonist ivuxolimab in advanced cancers. The sequence came from an adult with an advanced solid tumor such as melanoma, head and neck, liver or kidney cancer. The starting material was CD4+ or CD8+ T cells sorted from blood, obtained in a trial of the OX40 agonist ivuxolimab.

The CDR3 nucleotides read TGTGCCACCCTTCTCACCGGGACAGGGAGCTACGAGCAGTACTTC. Amino acids: CATLLTGTGSYEQYF. The gene calls are TRBV27 and TRBJ2-7, with 9 bases identical to TRBD1. The CDR3 is made up of 15 amino acids. CDR1 is MNHEY, CDR2 SMNVEV, per germline (reference sequence). V lost 10 bases, J lost 3 bases, and 13 bases stayed unmatched.